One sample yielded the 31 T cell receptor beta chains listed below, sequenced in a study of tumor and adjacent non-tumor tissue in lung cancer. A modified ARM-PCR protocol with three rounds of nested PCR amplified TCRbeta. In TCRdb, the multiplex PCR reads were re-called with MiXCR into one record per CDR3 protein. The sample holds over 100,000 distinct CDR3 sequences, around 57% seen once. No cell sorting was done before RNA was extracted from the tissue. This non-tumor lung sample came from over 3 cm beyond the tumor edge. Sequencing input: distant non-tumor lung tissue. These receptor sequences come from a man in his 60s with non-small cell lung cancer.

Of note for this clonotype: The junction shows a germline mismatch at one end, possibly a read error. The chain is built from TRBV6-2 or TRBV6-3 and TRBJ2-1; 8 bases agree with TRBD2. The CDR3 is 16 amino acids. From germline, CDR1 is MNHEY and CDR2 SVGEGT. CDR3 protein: CASSYWGGRRYNKQFF. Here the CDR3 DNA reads TGTGCCAGCAGTTACTGGGGCGGGAGGCGGTACAATAAGCAGTTCTTC.

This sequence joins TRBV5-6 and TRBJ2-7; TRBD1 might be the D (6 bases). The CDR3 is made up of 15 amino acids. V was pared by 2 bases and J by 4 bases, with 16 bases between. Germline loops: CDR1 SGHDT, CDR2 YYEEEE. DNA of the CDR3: TGTGCCAGCAGCTTCCAGGGGCGCGGGTCGTACGAGCAGTACTTC. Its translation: CASSFQGRGSYEQYF.

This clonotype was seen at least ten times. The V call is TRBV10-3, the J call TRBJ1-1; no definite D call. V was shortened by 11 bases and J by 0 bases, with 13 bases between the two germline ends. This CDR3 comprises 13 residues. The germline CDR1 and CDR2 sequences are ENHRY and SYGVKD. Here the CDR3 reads CASRAGLNTEAFF. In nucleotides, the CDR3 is TGTGCCTCCCGGGCAGGATTGAACACTGAAGCTTTCTTT.

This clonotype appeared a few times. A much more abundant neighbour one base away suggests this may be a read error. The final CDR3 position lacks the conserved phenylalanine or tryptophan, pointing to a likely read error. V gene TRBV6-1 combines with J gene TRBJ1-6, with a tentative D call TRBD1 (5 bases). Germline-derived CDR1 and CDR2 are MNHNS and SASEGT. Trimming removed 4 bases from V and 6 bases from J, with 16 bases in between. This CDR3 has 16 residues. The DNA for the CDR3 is TGTGCCAGCAGTGGGACTACAGGACACAGTAATTCACCCCTCCACTCT. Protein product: CASSGTTGHSNSPLHS.

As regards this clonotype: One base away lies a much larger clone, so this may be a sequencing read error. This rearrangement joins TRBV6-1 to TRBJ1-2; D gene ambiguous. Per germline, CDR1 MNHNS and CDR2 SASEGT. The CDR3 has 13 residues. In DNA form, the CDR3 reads TGTGCCAACAGTGAACCCCCCCGGGGAGGCTACACCTTC. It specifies CANSEPPRGGYTF.

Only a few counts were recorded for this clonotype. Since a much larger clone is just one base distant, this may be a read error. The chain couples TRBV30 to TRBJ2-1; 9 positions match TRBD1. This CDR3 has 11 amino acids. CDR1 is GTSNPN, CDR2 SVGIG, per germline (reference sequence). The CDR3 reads CVWDPGTGLFF. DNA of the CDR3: TGTGTCTGGGACCCCGGGACAGGGCTCTTCTTC.

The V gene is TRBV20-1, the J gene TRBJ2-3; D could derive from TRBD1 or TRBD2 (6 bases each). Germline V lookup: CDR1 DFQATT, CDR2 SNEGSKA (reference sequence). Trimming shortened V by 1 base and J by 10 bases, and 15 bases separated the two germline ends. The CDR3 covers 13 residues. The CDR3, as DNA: TGCAGTGCTAGAGCCTCGGGGGCAACAGCGCAGTATTTT. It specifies CSARASGATAQYF.

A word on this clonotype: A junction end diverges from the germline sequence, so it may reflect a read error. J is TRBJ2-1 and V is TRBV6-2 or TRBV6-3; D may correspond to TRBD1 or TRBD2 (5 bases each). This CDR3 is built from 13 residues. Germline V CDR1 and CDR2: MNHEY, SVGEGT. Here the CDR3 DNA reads TGTGCCAGCAGTTACTGGGGGAGTGGTGAGCATTTCTTC. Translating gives CASSYWGSGEHFF.

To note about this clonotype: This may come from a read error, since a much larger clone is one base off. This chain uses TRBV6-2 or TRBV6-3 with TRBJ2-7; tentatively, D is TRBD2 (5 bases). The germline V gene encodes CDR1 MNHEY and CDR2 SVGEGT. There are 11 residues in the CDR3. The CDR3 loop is CANSQTSEQYF. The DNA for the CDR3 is TGTGCCAACAGTCAAACTAGCGAGCAGTACTTC.

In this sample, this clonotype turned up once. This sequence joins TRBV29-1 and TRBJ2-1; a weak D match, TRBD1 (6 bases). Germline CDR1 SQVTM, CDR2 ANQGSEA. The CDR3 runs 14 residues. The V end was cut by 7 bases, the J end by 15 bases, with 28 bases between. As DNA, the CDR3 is TGCAGCGCTATGGGGGCTTTCGGCTACAATGATCGGTTCTTC. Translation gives CSAMGAFGYNDRFF.

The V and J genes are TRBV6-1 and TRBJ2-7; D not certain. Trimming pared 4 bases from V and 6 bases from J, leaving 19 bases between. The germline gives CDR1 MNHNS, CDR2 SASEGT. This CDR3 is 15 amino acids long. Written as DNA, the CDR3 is TGTGCCAGCAGTGTTCAGACTGGGATTGGCTCCGAGCAGTACGTC. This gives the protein CASSVQTGIGSEQYV.

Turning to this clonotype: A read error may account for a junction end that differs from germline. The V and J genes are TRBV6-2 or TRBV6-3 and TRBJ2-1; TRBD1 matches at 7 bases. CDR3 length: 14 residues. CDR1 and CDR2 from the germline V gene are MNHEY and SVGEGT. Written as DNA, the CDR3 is TGTGCCAACAGTTGCTCGACCCCAGGGGGTGAGCAGTTCTTC. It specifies CANSCSTPGGEQFF.

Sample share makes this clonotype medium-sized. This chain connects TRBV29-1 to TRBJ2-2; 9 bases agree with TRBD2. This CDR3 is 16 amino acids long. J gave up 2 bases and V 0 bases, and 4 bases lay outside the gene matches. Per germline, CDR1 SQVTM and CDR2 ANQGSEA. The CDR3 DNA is TGCAGCGTTGAAGATCCGACTAGCGGAAACACCGGGGAGCTGTTTTTT. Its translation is CSVEDPTSGNTGELFF.

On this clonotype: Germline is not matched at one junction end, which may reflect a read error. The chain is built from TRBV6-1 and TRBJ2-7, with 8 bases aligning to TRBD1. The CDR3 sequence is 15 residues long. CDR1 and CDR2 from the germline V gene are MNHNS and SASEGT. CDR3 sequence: CARSETTGALWEQNF. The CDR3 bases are TGTGCCAGAAGTGAAACGACAGGGGCCCTGTGGGAGCAGAACTTC.

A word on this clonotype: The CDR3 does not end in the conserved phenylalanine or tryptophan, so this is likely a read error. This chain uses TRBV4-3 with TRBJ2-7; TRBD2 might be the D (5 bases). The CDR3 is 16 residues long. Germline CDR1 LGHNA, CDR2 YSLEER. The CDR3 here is CVSSQDQASRSYEQYS. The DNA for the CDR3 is TGCGTCAGCAGCCAAGATCAGGCTAGCCGGAGTTACGAGCAGTACTCC.

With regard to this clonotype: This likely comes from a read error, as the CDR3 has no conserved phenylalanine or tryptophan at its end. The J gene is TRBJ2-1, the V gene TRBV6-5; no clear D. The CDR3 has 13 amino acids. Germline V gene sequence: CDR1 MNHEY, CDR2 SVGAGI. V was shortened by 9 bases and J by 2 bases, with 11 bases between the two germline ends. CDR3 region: CASSLFPYNEQFL. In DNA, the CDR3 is TGTGCCAGTAGTCTCTTCCCCTACAATGAGCAGTTCTTA.

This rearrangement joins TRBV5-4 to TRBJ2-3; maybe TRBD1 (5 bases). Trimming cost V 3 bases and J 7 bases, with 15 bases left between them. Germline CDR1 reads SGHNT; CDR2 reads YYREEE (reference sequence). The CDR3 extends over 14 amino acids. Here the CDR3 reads CASSSRVSTHTQYF. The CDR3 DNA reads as TGTGCCAGCAGCTCCAGGGTCAGCACGCATACGCAGTATTTT.

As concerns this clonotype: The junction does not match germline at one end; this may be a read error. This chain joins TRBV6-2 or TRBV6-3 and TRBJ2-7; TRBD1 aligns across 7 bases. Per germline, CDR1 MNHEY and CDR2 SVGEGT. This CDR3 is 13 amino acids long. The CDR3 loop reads CASSRDSSNERYF. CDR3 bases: TGTGCCAGCAGTCGGGACAGTTCGAACGAGCGGTACTTC.

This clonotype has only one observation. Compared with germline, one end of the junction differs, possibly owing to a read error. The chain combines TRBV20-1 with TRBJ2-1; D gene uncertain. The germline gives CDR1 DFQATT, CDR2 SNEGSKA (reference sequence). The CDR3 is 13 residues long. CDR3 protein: CRARYPSYNERFF. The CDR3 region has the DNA TGCCGTGCTAGGTACCCCTCCTACAATGAGCGGTTCTTC.

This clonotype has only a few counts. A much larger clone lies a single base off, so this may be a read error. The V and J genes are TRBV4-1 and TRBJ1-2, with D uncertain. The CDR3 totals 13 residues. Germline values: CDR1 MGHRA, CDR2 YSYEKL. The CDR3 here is CASNQDGGSGYTF. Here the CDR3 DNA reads TGCGCCAGCAACCAAGATGGAGGTAGTGGCTACACCTTC.

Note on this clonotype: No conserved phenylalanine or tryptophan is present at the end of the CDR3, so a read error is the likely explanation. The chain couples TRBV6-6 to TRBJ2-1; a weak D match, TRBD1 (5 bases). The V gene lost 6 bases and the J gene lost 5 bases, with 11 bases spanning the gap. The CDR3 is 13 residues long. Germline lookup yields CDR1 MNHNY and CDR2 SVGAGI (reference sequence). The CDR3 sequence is CASRSEQDNEQFY. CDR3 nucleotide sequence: TGTGCCAGCAGGTCGGAACAGGACAATGAGCAGTTCTAC.

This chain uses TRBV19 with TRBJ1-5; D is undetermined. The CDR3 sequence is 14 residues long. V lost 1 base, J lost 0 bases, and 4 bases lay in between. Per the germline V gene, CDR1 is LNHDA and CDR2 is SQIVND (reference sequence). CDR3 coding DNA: TGTGCCAGTAGTATAGTCGATAGCAATCAGCCCCAGCATTTT. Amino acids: CASSIVDSNQPQHF. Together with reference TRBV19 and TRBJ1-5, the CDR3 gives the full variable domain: DGGITQSPKYLFRKEGQNVTLSCEQNLNHDAMYWYRQDPGQGLRLIYYSQIVNDFQKGDIAEGYSVSREKKESFPLTVTSAQKNPTAFYLCASSIVDSNQPQHFGDGTRLSIL.

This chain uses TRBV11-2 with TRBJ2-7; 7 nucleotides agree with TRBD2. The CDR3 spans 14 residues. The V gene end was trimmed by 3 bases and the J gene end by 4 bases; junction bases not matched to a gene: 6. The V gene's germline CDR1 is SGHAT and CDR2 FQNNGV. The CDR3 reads CASSFGERGYEQYF. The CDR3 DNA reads TGTGCCAGCAGCTTCGGGGAGCGGGGATACGAGCAGTACTTC.

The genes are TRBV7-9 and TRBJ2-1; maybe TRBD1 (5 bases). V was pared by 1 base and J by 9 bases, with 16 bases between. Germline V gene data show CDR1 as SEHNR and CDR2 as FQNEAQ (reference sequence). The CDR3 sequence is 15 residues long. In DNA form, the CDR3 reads TGTGCCAGCAGCTTAGTCAGGGCAGAGAACAGTGAGCAGTTCTTC. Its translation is CASSLVRAENSEQFF.

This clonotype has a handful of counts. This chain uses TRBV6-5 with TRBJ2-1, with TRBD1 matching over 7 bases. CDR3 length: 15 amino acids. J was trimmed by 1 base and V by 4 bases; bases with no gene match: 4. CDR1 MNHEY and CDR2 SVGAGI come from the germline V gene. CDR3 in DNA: TGTGCCAGCAGTTTCCTGACAGGGTCCTACAATGAGCAGTTCTTC. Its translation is CASSFLTGSYNEQFF.

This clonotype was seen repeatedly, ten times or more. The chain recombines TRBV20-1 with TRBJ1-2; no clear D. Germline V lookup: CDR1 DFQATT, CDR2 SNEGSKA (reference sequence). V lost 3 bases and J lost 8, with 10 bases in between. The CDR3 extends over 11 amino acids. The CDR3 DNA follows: TGCAGTGCTAGTGCAGGAGAGGGCTACACCTTC. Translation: CSASAGEGYTF.

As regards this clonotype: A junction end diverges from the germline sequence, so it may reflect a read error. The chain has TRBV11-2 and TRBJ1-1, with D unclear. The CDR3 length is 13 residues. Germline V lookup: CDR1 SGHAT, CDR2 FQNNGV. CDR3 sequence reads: CASSAHMNTEAFF. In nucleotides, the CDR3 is TGTGCCAGCAGCGCCCACATGAATACTGAAGCTTTCTTT.

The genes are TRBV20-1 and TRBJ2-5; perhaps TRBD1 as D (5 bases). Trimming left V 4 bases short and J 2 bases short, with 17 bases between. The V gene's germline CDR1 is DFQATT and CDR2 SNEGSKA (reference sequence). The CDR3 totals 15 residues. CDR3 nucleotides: TGCAGTGCTATCTCCAGGGCTCACTCTCAAGAGACCCAGTACTTC. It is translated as CSAISRAHSQETQYF.

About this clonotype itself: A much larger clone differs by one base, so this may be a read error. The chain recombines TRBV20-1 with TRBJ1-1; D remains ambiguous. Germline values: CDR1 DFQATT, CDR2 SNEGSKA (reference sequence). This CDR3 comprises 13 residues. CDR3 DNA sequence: TGCAGTGCTAGACCAGTGGGGAACACTGAAACTTTCTTT. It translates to CSARPVGNTETFF.

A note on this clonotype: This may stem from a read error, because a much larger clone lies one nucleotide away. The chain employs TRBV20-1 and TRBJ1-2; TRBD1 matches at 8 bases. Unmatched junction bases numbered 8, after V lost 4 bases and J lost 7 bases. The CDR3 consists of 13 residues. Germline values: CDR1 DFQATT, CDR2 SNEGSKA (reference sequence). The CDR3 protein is CSATVGQGAGYTF. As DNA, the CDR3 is TGCAGTGCTACAGTGGGTCAGGGGGCTGGCTACACCTTC.

CDR3 residues: CAKSPRTSVSGANVLTF. CDR3 sequence (DNA): TGTGCCAAAAGTCCTAGGACTTCTGTCTCTGGGGCCAACGTCCTGACTTTC. The V gene is TRBV12-3 or TRBV12-4, the J gene TRBJ2-6; D is possibly TRBD2 (5 bases). V was shortened by 10 bases and J by 0 bases, with 19 bases between the two germline ends. This CDR3 is 17 amino acids long.